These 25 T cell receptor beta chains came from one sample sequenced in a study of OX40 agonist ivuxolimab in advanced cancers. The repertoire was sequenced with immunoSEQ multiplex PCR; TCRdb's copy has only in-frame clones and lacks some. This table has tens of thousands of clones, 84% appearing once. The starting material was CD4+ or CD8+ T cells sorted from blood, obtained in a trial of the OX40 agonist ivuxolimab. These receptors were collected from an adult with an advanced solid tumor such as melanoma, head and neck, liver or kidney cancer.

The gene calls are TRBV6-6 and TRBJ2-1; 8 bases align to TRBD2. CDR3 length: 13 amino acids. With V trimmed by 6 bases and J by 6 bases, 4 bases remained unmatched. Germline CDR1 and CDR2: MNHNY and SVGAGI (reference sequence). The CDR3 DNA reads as TGTGCCAGCAGGGCTAGCGGGCTCAATGAGCAGTTCTTC. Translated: CASRASGLNEQFF.

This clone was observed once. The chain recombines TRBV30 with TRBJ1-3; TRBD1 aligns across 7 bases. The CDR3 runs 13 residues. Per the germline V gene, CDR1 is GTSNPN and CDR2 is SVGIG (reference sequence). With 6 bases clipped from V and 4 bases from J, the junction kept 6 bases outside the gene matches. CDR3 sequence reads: CACDRVEGNTIYF. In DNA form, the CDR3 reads TGTGCCTGTGACAGGGTTGAAGGAAACACCATATATTTT. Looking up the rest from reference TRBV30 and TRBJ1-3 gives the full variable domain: SQTIHQWPATLVQPVGSPLSLECTVEGTSNPNLYWYRQAAGRGLQLLFYSVGIGQISSEVPQNLSASRPQDRQFILSSKKLLLSDSGFYLCACDRVEGNTIYFGEGSWLTVV.

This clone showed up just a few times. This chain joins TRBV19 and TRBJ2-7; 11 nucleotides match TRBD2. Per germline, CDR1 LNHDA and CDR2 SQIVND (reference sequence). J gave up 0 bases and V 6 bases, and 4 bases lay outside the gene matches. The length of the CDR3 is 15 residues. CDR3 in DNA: TGTGCCAGTAGCTACCTAGCGGGAGGCTCCTACGAGCAGTACTTC. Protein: CASSYLAGGSYEQYF.

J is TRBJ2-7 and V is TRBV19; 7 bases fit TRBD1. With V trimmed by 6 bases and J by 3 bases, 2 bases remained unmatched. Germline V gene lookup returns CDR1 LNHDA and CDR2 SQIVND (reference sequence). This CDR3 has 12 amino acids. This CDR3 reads CASSHRGYEQYF. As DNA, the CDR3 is TGTGCCAGTAGCCACAGGGGCTACGAGCAGTACTTC.

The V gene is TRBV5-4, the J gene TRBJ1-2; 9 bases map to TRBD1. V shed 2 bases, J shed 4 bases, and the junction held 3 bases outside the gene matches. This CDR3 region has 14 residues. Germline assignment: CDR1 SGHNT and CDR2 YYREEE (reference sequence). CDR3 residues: CASSFSQGAYGYTF. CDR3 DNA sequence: TGTGCCAGCAGCTTTTCACAGGGGGCCTATGGCTACACCTTC.

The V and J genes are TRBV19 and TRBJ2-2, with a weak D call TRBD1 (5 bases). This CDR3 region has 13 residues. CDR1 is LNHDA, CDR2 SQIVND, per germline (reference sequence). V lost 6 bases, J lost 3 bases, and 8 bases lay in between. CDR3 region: CASRRQYTGELFF. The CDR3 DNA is TGTGCCAGTAGACGACAGTACACCGGGGAGCTGTTTTTT.

The CDR3 region is CSVGLAGAYEQYF. The CDR3 DNA sequence: TGCAGCGTCGGACTAGCGGGAGCCTACGAGCAGTACTTC. The chain uses TRBV29-1 and TRBJ2-7; the match to TRBD2 covers 13 bases. V shed 6 bases, J shed 2 bases, and the junction held 1 base outside the gene matches. Germline CDR1 and CDR2: SQVTM and ANQGSEA. This CDR3 spans 13 amino acids.

The CDR3 DNA sequence: TGTGCCAGCAGTGTCGGCTTAGGACAGGGGAGCAATGAGCAGTTCTTC. Translation: CASSVGLGQGSNEQFF. The chain uses TRBV2 and TRBJ2-1; 9 nucleotides match TRBD1. Germline CDR1 reads SNHLY; CDR2 reads FYNNEI. This CDR3 contains 16 residues. With 4 bases clipped from V and 6 bases from J, the junction kept 10 bases outside the gene matches. The full variable domain, its missing parts supplied by reference TRBV2 and TRBJ2-1, is EPEVTQTPSHQVTQMGQEVILRCVPISNHLYFYWYRQILGQKVEFLVSFYNNEISEKSEIFDDQFSVERPDGSNFTLKIRSTKLEDSAMYFCASSVGLGQGSNEQFFGPGTRLTVL.

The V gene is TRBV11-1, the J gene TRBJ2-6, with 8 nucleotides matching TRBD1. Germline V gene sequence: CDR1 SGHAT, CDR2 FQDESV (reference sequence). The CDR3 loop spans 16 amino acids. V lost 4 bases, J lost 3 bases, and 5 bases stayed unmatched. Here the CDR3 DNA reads TGTGCCAGCAGCTCGCAGGGGGCGAGTGGGGCCAACGTCCTGACTTTC. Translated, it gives CASSSQGASGANVLTF.

CDR3 in DNA: TGTGCCAGCAGCTCCGGACAGGGGGGGAATGAGCAGTTCTTC. This sequence encodes CASSSGQGGNEQFF. This sequence joins TRBV7-9 and TRBJ2-1; 10 nucleotides match TRBD1. The trim removed 4 bases at V and 7 bases at J, leaving 4 bases unmatched. Per germline, CDR1 SEHNR and CDR2 FQNEAQ (reference sequence). The CDR3 consists of 14 residues.

The CDR3 sequence is CASSEARDEQYF. The DNA of the CDR3 is TGTGCCAGCAGTGAAGCGAGGGACGAGCAGTACTTC. V usage is TRBV2 and J usage is TRBJ2-7, with D possibly being TRBD2 (5 bases). The CDR3 runs 12 residues. Between the trimmed V and J ends, which lost 0 bases and 5 bases, there was a span of 5 bases. CDR1 SNHLY and CDR2 FYNNEI come from the germline V gene.

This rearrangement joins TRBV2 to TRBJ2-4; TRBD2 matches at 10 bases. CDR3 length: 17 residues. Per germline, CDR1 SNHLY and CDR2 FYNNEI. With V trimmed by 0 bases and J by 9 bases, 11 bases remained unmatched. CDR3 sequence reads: CASSEARSGGATTIQYF. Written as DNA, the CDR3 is TGTGCCAGCAGTGAAGCGAGGAGCGGGGGGGCTACGACCATTCAGTACTTC. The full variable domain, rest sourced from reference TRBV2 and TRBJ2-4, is EPEVTQTPSHQVTQMGQEVILRCVPISNHLYFYWYRQILGQKVEFLVSFYNNEISEKSEIFDDQFSVERPDGSNFTLKIRSTKLEDSAMYFCASSEARSGGATTIQYFGAGTRLSVL.

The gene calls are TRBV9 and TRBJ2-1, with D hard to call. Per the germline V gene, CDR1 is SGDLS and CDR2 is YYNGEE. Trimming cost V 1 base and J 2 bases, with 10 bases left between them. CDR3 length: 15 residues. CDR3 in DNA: TGTGCCAGCAGCGTACAACTTGGAGCCTACAATGAGCAGTTCTTC. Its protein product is CASSVQLGAYNEQFF. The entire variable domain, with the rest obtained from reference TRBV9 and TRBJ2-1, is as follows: DSGVTQTPKHLITATGQRVTLRCSPRSGDLSVYWYQQSLDQGLQFLIQYYNGEERAKGNILERFSAQQFPDLHSELNLSSLELGDSALYFCASSVQLGAYNEQFFGPGTRLTVL.

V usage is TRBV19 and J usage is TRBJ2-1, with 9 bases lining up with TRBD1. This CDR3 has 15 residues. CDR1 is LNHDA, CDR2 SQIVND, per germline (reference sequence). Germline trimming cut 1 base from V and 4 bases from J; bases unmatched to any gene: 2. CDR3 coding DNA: TGTGCCAGTAGTATAGCGGGACAGGGATACAATGAGCAGTTCTTC. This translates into CASSIAGQGYNEQFF.

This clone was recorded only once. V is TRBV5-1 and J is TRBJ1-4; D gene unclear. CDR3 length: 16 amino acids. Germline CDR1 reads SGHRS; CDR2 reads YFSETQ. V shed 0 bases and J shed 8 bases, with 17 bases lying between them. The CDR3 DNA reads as TGCGCCAGCAGCTTGGCCATCAAGGGTTCGGGCGAAAAACTGTTTTTT. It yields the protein CASSLAIKGSGEKLFF. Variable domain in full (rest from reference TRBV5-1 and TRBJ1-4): KAGVTQTPRYLIKTRGQQVTLSCSPISGHRSVSWYQQTPGQGLQFLFEYFSETQRNKGNFPGRFSGRQFSNSRSEMNVSTLELGDSALYLCASSLAIKGSGEKLFFGSGTQLSVL.

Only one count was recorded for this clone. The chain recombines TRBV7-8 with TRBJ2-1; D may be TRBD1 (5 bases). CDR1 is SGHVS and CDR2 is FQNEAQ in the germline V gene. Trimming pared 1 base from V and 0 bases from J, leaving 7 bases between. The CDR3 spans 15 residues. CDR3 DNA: TGTGCCAGCAGCTTAGAACAGGACTCCTACAATGAGCAGTTCTTC. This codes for CASSLEQDSYNEQFF. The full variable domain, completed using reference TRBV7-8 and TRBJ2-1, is GAGVSQSPRYKVAKRGQDVALRCDPISGHVSLFWYQQALGQGPEFLTYFQNEAQLDKSGLPSDRFFAERPEGSVSTLKIQRTQQEDSAVYLCASSLEQDSYNEQFFGPGTRLTVL.

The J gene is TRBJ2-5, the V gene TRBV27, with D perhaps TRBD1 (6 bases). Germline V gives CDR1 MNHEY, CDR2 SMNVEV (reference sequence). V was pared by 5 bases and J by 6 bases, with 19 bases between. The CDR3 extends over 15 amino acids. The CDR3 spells CASSTTGTTVKTQYF. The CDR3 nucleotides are TGTGCCAGCAGTACAACCGGGACAACTGTCAAGACCCAGTACTTC.

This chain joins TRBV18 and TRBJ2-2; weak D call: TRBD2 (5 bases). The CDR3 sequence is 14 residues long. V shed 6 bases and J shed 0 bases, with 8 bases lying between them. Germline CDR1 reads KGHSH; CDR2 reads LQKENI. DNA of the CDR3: TGTGCCAGCTCTAGCGACCCGAACACCGGGGAGCTGTTTTTT. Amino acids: CASSSDPNTGELFF.

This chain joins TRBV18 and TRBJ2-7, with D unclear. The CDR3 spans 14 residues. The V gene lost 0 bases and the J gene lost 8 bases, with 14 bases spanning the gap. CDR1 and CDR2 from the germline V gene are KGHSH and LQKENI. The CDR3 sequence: CASSPPSPGGQQYF. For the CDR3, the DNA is TGTGCCAGCTCACCACCGTCCCCGGGTGGTCAGCAGTACTTC.

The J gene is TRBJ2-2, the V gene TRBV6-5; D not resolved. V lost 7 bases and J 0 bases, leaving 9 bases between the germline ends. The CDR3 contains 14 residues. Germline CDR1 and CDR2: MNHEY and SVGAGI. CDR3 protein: CASTKASNTGELFF. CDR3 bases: TGTGCCAGCACCAAGGCTTCGAACACCGGGGAGCTGTTTTTT.

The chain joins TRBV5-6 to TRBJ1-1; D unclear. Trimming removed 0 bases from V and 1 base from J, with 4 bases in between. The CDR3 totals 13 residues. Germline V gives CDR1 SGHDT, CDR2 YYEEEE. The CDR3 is CASSLDRNTEAFF. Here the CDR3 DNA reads TGTGCCAGCAGCTTGGACCGGAACACTGAAGCTTTCTTT. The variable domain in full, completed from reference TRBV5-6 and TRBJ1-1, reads DAGVTQSPTHLIKTRGQQVTLRCSPKSGHDTVSWYQQALGQGPQFIFQYYEEEERQRGNFPDRFSGHQFPNYSSELNVNALLLGDSALYLCASSLDRNTEAFFGQGTRLTVV.

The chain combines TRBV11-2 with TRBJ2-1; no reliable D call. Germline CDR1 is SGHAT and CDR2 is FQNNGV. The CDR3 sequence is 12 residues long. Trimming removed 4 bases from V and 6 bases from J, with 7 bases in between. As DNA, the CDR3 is TGTGCCAGCAGCTCTTGGGTCAATGAGCAGTTCTTC. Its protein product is CASSSWVNEQFF.

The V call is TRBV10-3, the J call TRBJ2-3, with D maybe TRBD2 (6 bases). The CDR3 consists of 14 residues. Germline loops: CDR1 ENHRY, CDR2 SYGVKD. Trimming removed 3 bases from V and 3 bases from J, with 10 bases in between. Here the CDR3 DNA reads TGTGCCATCAGTGAAGGCCGGGGGACAGATACGCAGTATTTT. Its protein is CAISEGRGTDTQYF.

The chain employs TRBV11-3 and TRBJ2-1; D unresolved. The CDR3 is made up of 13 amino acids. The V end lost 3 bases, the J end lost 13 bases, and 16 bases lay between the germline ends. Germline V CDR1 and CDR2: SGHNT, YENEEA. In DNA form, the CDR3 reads TGTGCCAGCAGCTTGGCCCTCAGTAGTCGCCAGTTCTTC. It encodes CASSLALSSRQFF. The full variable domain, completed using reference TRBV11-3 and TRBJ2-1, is EAGVVQSPRYKIIEKKQPVAFWCNPISGHNTLYWYLQNLGQGPELLIRYENEEAVDDSQLPKDRFSAERLKGVDSTLKIQPAELGDSAVYLCASSLALSSRQFFGPGTRLTVL.

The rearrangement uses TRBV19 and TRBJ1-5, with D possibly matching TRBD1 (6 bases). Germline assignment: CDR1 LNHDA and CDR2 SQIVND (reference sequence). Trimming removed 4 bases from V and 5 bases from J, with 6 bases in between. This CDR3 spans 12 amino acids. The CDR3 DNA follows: TGTGCCAGTAGTAACAGGGATCAGCCCCAGCATTTT. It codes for CASSNRDQPQHF.